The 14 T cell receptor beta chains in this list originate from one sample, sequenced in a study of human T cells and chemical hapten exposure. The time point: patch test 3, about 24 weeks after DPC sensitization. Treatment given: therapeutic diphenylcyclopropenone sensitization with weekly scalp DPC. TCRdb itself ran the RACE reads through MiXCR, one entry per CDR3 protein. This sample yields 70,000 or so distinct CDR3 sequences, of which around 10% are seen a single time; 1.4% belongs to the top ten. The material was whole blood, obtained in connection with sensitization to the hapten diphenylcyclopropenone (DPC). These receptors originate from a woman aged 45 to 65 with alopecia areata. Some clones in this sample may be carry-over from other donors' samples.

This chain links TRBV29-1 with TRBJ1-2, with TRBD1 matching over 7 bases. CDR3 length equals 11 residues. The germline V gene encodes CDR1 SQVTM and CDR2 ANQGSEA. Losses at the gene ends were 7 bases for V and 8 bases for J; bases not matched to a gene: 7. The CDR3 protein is CSAKGGYGYTF. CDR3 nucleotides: TGCAGCGCAAAAGGGGGCTACGGCTACACCTTC. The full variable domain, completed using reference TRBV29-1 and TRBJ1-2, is SAVISQKPSRDICQRGTSLTIQCQVDSQVTMMFWYRQQPGQSLTLIATANQGSEATYESGFVIDKFPISRPNLTFSTLTVSNMSPEDSSIYLCSAKGGYGYTFGSGTRLTVV.

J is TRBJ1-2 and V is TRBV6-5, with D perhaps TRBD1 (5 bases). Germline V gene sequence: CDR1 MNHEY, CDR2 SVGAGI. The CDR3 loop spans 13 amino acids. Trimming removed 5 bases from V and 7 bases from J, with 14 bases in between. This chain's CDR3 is CASSPGGGGGYTF. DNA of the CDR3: TGTGCCAGCAGTCCTGGCGGGGGAGGTGGCTACACCTTC.

CDR3 loop: CASSVTGVASTDTQYF. In nucleotides, the CDR3 is TGTGCCAGCAGTGTTACAGGAGTGGCTAGCACAGATACGCAGTATTTT. The chain joins TRBV28 to TRBJ2-3, with a possible D match to TRBD1 (5 bases). Trimming shortened V by 5 bases and J by 0 bases, and 15 bases separated the two germline ends. Germline CDR1 MDHEN, CDR2 SYDVKM. This CDR3 is built from 16 residues.

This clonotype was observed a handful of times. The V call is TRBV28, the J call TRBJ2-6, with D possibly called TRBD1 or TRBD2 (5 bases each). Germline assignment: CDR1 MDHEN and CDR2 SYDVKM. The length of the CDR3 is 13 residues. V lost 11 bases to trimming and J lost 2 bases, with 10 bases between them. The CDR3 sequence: CAALGAGANVLTF. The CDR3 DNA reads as TGTGCCGCCTTGGGGGCTGGGGCCAACGTCCTGACTTTC.

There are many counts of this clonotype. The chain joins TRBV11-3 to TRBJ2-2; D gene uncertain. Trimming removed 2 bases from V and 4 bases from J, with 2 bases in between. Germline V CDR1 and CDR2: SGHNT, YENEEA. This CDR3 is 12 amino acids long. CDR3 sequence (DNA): TGTGCCAGCAGCTTATCCACCGGGGAGCTGTTTTTT. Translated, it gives CASSLSTGELFF.

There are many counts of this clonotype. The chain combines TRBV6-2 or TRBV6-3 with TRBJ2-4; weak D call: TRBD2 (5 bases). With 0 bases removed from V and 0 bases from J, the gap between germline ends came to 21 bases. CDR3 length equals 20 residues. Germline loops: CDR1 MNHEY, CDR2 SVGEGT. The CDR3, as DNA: TGTGCCAGCAGTTACTCGAACGGGATGAGGCAGAGCTTAGCCAAAAACATTCAGTACTTC. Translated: CASSYSNGMRQSLAKNIQYF.

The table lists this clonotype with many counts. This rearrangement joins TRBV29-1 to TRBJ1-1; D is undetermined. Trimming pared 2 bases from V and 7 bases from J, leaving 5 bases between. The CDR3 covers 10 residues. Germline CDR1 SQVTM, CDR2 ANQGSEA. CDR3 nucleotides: TGCAGCGTTGAATACGTTGAAGCTTTCTTT. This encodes CSVEYVEAFF.

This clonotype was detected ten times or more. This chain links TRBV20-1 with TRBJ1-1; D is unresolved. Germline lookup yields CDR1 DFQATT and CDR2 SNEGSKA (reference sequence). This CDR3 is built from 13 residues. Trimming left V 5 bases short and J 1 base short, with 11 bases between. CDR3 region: CSAYRPRNTEAFF. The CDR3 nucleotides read TGCAGTGCTTACAGACCCCGGAACACTGAAGCTTTCTTT.

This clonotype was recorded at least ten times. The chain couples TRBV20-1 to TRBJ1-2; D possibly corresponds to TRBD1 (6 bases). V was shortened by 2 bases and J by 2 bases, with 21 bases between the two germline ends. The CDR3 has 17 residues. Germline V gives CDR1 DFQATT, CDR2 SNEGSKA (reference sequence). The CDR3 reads CSARSTGGRGQNYGYTF. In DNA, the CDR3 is TGCAGTGCTAGAAGTACAGGAGGCAGGGGCCAGAACTATGGCTACACCTTC.

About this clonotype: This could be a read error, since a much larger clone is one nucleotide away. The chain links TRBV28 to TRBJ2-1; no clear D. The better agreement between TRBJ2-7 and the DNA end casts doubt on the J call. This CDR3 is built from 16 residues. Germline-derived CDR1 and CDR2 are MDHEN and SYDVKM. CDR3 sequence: CASSLLVLGSKNEQYF. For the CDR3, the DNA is TGTGCCAGCAGTTTATTGGTGCTGGGGTCCAAGAATGAGCAGTACTTC.

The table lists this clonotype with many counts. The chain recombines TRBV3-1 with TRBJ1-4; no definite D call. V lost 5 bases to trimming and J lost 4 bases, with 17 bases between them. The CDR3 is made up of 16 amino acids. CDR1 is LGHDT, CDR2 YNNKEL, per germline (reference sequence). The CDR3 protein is CASSYQAGRYNEKLFF. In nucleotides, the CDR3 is TGTGCCAGCAGCTACCAGGCGGGCCGATATAATGAAAAACTGTTTTTT.

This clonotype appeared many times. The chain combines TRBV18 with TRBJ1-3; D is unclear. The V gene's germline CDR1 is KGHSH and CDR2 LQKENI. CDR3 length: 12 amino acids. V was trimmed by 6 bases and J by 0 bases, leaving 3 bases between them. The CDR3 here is CASSDSGNTIYF. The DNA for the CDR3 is TGTGCCAGCTCGGACTCTGGAAACACCATATATTTT. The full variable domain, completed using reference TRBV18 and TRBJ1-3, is NAGVMQNPRHLVRRRGQEARLRCSPMKGHSHVYWYRQLPEEGLKFMVYLQKENIIDESGMPKERFSAEFPKEGPSILRIQQVVRGDSAAYFCASSDSGNTIYFGEGSWLTVV.

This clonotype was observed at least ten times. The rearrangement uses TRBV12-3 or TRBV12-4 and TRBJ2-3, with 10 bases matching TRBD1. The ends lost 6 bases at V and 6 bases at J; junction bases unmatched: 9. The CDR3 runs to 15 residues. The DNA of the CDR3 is TGTGCCAGCAGCCGCAGGACAGGGGGTAGCGATACGCAGTATTTT. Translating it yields CASSRRTGGSDTQYF.

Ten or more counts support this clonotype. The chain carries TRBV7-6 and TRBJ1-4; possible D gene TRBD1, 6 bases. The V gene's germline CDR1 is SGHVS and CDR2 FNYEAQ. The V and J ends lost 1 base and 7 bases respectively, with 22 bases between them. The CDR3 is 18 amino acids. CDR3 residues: CASSLVPPGSGDGEKLFF. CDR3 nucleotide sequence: TGTGCCAGCAGCTTAGTCCCGCCCGGATCAGGGGACGGTGAAAAACTGTTTTTT. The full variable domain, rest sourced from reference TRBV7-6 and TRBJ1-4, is GAGVSQSPRYKVTKRGQDVALRCDPISGHVSLYWYRQALGQGPEFLTYFNYEAQQDKSGLPNDRFSAERPEGSISTLTIQRTEQRDSAMYRCASSLVPPGSGDGEKLFFGSGTQLSVL.